This T cell receptor (beta chain) emerged from a study of CD8 T cells in Susac syndrome. With random hexamers, reverse transcription was performed on roughly 0.45 to 1 ug of RNA. Multiplex PCR with immunoSEQ amplified the TCR beta CDR3 across 54 Vbeta and 13 Jbeta. TCRdb recomputed calls from the immunoSEQ multiplex PCR reads with MiXCR, one row per CDR3 protein. Of 200,000 or so distinct CDR3 sequences in the sample, approximately 96% were seen once. TEMRA cells were FACS-enriched, and CD8+ and CD4+ T cells were isolated negatively. The sequence was collected from a human donor with multiple sclerosis. The sequenced material came from CD4+ T cells from PBMCs.

The CDR3, as DNA: TGCGCCAGCAGCCCAGGGATTGGGGACTATGGCTACACCTTC. Amino acids: CASSPGIGDYGYTF. The chain carries TRBV5-1 and TRBJ1-2, with D possibly TRBD1 on 5 matching bases. The germline V gene has CDR1 SGHRS and CDR2 YFSETQ. The CDR3 has 14 residues. V shed 4 bases and J shed 3 bases, with 13 bases lying between them.